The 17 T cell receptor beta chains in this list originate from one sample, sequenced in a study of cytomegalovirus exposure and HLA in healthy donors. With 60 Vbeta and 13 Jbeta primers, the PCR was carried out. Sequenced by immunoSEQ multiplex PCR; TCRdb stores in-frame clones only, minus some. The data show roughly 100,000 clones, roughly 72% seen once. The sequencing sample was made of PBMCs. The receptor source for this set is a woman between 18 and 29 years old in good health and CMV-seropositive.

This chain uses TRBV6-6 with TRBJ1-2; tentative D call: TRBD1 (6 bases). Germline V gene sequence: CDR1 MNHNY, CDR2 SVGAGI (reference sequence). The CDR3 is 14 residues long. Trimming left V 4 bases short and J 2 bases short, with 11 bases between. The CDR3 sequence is CASSFRTENYGYTF. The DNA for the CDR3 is TGTGCCAGCAGTTTTCGGACAGAAAACTATGGCTACACCTTC.

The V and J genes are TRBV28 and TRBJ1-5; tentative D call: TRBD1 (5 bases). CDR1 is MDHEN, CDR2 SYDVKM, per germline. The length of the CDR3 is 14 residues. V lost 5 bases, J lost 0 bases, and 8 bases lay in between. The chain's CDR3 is CASSLGHSNQPQHF. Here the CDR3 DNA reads TGTGCCAGCAGTCTGGGGCATAGCAATCAGCCCCAGCATTTT.

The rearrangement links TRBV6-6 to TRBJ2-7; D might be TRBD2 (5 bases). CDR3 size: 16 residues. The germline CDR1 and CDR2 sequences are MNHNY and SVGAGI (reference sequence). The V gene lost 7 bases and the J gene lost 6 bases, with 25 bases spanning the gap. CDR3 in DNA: TGTGCCAGCACCTACGCCCCTCCGGGGTCCGAGGCCGAGCAGTACTTC. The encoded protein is CASTYAPPGSEAEQYF.

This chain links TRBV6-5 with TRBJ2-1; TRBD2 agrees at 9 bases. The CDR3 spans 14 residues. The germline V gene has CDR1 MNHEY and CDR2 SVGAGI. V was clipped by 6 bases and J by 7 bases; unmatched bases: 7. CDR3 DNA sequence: TGTGCCAGCAGAGATCAGAGCGGGAGGAATGAGCAGTTCTTC. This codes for CASRDQSGRNEQFF.

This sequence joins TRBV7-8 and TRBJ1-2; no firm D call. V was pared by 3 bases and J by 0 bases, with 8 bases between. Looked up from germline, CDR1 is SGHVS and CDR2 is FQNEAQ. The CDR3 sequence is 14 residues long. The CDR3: CASSLRDTNYGYTF. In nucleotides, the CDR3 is TGTGCCAGCAGCTTGAGAGATACTAACTATGGCTACACCTTC.

The CDR3 sequence is CSAKEDGYTF. The CDR3 nucleotides are TGCAGTGCTAAGGAGGATGGCTACACCTTC. V gene TRBV20-1 combines with J gene TRBJ1-2; no definite D call. V was clipped by 4 bases and J by 6 bases, with 6 bases between them. This CDR3 is 10 amino acids long. The germline V gene has CDR1 DFQATT and CDR2 SNEGSKA (reference sequence).

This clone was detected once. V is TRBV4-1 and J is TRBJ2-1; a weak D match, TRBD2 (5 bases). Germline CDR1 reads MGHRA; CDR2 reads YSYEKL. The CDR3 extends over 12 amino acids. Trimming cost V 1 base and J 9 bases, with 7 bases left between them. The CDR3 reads CASSQAGIEQFF. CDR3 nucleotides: TGCGCCAGCAGCCAAGCGGGAATTGAGCAGTTCTTC.

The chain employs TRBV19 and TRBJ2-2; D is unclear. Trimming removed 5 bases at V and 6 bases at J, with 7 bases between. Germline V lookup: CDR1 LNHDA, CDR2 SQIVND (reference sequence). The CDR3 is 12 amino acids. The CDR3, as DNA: TGTGCCAGTAGTCCCCGTCCCGGGGAGCTGTTTTTT. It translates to CASSPRPGELFF.

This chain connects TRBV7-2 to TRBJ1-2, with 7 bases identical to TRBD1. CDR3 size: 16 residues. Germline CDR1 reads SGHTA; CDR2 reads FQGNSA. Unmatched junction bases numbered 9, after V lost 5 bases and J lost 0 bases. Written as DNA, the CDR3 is TGTGCCAGCAGCCCCCGGAGGGGGCTGGCTAACTATGGCTACACCTTC. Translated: CASSPRRGLANYGYTF.

CDR3 protein: CAWSVRGGNNSPLHF. As DNA, the CDR3 is TGTGCCTGGAGTGTAAGGGGAGGAAATAATTCACCCCTCCACTTT. The J gene is TRBJ1-6, the V gene TRBV30; possible D gene TRBD1, 5 bases. Looked up from germline, CDR1 is GTSNPN and CDR2 is SVGIG (reference sequence). Between the trimmed V and J ends, which lost 0 bases and 5 bases, there was a span of 11 bases. The CDR3 consists of 15 residues.

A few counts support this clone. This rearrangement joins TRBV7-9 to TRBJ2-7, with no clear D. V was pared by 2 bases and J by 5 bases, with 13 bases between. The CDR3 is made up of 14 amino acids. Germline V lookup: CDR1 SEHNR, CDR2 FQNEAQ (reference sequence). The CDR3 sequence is CASSLRGLIHEQYF. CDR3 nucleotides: TGTGCCAGCAGCTTACGAGGATTGATCCACGAGCAGTACTTC.

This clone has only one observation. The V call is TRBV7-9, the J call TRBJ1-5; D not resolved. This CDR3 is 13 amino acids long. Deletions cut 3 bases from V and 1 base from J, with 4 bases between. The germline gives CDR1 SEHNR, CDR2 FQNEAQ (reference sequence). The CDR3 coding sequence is TGTGCCAGCAGCTTTCGGAGCAATCAGCCCCAGCATTTT. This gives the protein CASSFRSNQPQHF.

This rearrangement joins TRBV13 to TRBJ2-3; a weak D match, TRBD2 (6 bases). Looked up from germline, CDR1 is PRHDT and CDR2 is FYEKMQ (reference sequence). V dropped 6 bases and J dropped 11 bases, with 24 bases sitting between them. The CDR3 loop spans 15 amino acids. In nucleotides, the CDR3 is TGTGCCAGCAGTCTCAACCGGGCCCACGGGCGGGAGCAGTATTTT. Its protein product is CASSLNRAHGREQYF.

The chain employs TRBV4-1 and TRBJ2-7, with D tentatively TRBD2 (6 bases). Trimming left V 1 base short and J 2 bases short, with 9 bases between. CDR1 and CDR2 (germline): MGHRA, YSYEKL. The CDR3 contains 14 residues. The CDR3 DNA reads TGCGCCAGCAGCCAAGGGGGGGTTCCCTACGAGCAGTACTTC. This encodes CASSQGGVPYEQYF.

The chain's CDR3 is CASSLLGGIENQPQHF. Written as DNA, the CDR3 is TGTGCCAGCAGTTTATTGGGGGGTATCGAAAATCAGCCCCAGCATTTT. V is TRBV28 and J is TRBJ1-5; TRBD1 is a possible D gene (5 bases). Trimming stripped 1 base from V and 4 bases from J, with 14 bases between. CDR3 length equals 16 residues. Germline loops: CDR1 MDHEN, CDR2 SYDVKM.

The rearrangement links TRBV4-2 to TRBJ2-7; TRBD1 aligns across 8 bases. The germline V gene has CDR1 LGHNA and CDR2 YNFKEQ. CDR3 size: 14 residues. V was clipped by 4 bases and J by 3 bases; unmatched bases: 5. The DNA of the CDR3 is TGTGCCAGCAGCCCGGGACAGGAAGTCTACGAGCAGTACTTC. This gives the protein CASSPGQEVYEQYF.

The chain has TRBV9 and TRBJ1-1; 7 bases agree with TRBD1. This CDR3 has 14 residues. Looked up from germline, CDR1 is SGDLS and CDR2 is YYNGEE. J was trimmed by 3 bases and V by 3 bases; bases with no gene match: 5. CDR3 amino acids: CASSETGFYTEAFF. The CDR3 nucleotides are TGTGCCAGCAGCGAGACAGGGTTTTACACTGAAGCTTTCTTT. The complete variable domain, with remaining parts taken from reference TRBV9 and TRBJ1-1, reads DSGVTQTPKHLITATGQRVTLRCSPRSGDLSVYWYQQSLDQGLQFLIQYYNGEERAKGNILERFSAQQFPDLHSELNLSSLELGDSALYFCASSETGFYTEAFFGQGTRLTVV.